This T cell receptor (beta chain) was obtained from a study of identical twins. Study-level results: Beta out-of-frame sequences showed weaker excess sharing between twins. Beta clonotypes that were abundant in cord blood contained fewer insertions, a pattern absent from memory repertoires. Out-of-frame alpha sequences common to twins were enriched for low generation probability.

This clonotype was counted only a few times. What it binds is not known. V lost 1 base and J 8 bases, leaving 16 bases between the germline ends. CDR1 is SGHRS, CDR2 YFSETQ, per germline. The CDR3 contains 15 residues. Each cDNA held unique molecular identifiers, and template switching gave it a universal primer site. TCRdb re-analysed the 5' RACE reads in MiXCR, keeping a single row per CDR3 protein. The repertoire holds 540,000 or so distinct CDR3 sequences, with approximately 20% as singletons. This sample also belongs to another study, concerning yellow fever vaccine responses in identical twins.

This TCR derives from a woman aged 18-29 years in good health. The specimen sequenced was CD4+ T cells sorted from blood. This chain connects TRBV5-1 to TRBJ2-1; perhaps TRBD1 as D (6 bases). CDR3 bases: TGCGCCAGCAGCTTGACAGGGAACCCAGGCCATGAGCAGTTCTTC. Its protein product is CASSLTGNPGHEQFF.